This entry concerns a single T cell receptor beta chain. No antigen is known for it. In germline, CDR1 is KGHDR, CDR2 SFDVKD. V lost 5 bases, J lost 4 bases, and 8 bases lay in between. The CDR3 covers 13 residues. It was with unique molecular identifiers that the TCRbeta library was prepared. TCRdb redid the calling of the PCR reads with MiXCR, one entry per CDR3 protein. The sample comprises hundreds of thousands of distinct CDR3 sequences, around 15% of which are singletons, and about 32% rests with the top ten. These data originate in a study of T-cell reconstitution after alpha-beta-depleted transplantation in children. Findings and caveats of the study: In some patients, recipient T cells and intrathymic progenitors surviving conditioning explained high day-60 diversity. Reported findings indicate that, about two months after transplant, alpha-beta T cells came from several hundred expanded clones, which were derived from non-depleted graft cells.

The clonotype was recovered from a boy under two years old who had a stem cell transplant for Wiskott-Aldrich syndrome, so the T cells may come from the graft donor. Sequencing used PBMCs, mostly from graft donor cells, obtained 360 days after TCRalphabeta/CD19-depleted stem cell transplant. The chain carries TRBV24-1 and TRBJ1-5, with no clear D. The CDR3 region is CATSARPNQPQHF. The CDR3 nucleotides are TGTGCCACCAGTGCCCGACCGAATCAGCCCCAGCATTTT.